These 20 T cell receptor beta chains share one sample of origin, sequenced in a study of shared clonotypes between healthy human individuals. TCRdb's copy holds only in-frame clones and misses some; the assay was immunoSEQ multiplex PCR. The table includes millions of clones, more than 80% detected once. The sequencing sample was made of naive CD4+ T cells sorted from blood. Regarding subset: CD45RA+ positively selected. The receptors stem from a young man in good health.

This clone was observed once. V and J are TRBV5-1 and TRBJ2-7; 7 nucleotides align to TRBD2. V was clipped by 4 bases and J by 3 bases; unmatched bases: 10. Looked up from germline, CDR1 is SGHRS and CDR2 is YFSETQ. The CDR3 has 15 amino acids. CDR3 nucleotide sequence: TGCGCCAGCAGCGCTGTGGCGGGAGTCGGCTACGAGCAGTACTTC. Protein: CASSAVAGVGYEQYF.

Turning to this clone: This specimen includes other DNA sequences encoding the same CDR3. CDR3 nucleotide sequence: TGTGCCAGCTCACCTGGACAGGTTCCCTACGAGCAGTACTTC. This sequence encodes CASSPGQVPYEQYF. This chain links TRBV18 with TRBJ2-7; 7 bases align to TRBD1. The germline V gene encodes CDR1 KGHSH and CDR2 LQKENI. The CDR3 spans 14 residues. V gave up 3 bases and J gave up 2 bases; unmatched junction bases: 4. Complete variable domain (other parts from reference TRBV18 and TRBJ2-7): NAGVMQNPRHLVRRRGQEARLRCSPMKGHSHVYWYRQLPEEGLKFMVYLQKENIIDESGMPKERFSAEFPKEGPSILRIQQVVRGDSAAYFCASSPGQVPYEQYFGPGTRLTVT.

The chain joins TRBV25-1 to TRBJ1-3; D is uncertain. This CDR3 has 13 amino acids. V lost 2 bases, J lost 9 bases, and 11 bases lay in between. The germline V gene encodes CDR1 MGHDK and CDR2 SYGVNS. In DNA form, the CDR3 reads TGTGCCAGCAGTGAAGGGTGGGCCACCACCATATATTTT. It encodes CASSEGWATTIYF. Full variable domain (remainder filled in from reference TRBV25-1 and TRBJ1-3): EADIYQTPRYLVIGTGKKITLECSQTMGHDKMYWYQQDPGMELHLIHYSYGVNSTEKGDLSSESTVSRIRTEHFPLTLESARPSHTSQYLCASSEGWATTIYFGEGSWLTVV.

The rearrangement uses TRBV5-1 and TRBJ1-2; perhaps TRBD1 as D (5 bases). The V end lost 5 bases, the J end lost 1 base, and 9 bases lay between the germline ends. Per the germline V gene, CDR1 is SGHRS and CDR2 is YFSETQ. The CDR3 sequence is 13 residues long. The DNA for the CDR3 is TGCGCCAGCAGTGGGGGGTATAACTATGGCTACACCTTC. Translation gives CASSGGYNYGYTF.

The chain employs TRBV28 and TRBJ2-3; maybe TRBD2 (5 bases). The CDR3 extends over 15 amino acids. Trimming took off 5 bases at V and 1 base at J, with 13 bases between the two ends. Germline V lookup: CDR1 MDHEN, CDR2 SYDVKM. DNA for the CDR3: TGTGCCAGCAGTCCCCCCGGGGATCGCACAGATACGCAGTATTTT. The encoded protein is CASSPPGDRTDTQYF. The full variable domain, completed using reference TRBV28 and TRBJ2-3, is DVKVTQSSRYLVKRTGEKVFLECVQDMDHENMFWYRQDPGLGLRLIYFSYDVKMKEKGDIPEGYSVSREKKERFSLILESASTNQTSMYLCASSPPGDRTDTQYFGPGTRLTVL.

This chain joins TRBV30 and TRBJ1-2, with 8 positions matching TRBD1. The CDR3 has 16 residues. Germline CDR1 and CDR2: GTSNPN and SVGIG (reference sequence). Unmatched junction bases numbered 7, after V lost 1 base and J lost 0 bases. CDR3 loop: CAWSDGRQGPNYGYTF. The CDR3 DNA reads TGTGCCTGGAGTGACGGAAGACAGGGGCCTAACTATGGCTACACCTTC.

This rearrangement joins TRBV19 to TRBJ1-5; D may be TRBD1 (5 bases). Germline V gene lookup returns CDR1 LNHDA and CDR2 SQIVND (reference sequence). V was shortened by 0 bases and J by 6 bases, with 24 bases between the two germline ends. The CDR3 loop spans 19 amino acids. In DNA form, the CDR3 reads TGTGCCAGTAGTATAGATCGGATCGGAATGTGGCAGGGCTTTCAGCCCCAGCATTTT. Its protein is CASSIDRIGMWQGFQPQHF.

This clone was seen only once. This chain uses TRBV2 with TRBJ2-7; D gene ambiguous. Trimming took off 6 bases at V and 6 bases at J, with 15 bases between the two ends. The CDR3 has 13 amino acids. Germline assignment: CDR1 SNHLY and CDR2 FYNNEI. The CDR3 nucleotides are TGTGCCAGCAGATCCGACGGTTCTAGCGAGCAGTACTTC. Its protein product is CASRSDGSSEQYF.

The chain carries TRBV5-4 and TRBJ2-1, with 9 bases identical to TRBD2. Per germline, CDR1 SGHNT and CDR2 YYREEE (reference sequence). The CDR3 contains 12 residues. V dropped 4 bases and J dropped 10; count of bases not matched to a gene: 3. Here the CDR3 DNA reads TGTGCCAGCAGCGACGGACTAGCGGAGCAGTTCTTC. It yields the protein CASSDGLAEQFF.

The chain recombines TRBV5-4 with TRBJ1-4; the D gene is possibly TRBD1 (6 bases). CDR3 length equals 15 residues. V shed 3 bases and J shed 13 bases, with 22 bases lying between them. In germline, CDR1 is SGHNT, CDR2 YYREEE (reference sequence). In DNA form, the CDR3 reads TGTGCCAGCAGCTGGGGGCCGGGCCCCTCGGGAGGACTGTTTTTT. It is translated as CASSWGPGPSGGLFF.

The chain uses TRBV27 and TRBJ1-6, with 9 bases matching TRBD1. The V gene end was trimmed by 4 bases and the J gene end by 7 bases; junction bases not matched to a gene: 2. Germline V gene sequence: CDR1 MNHEY, CDR2 SMNVEV (reference sequence). The CDR3 extends over 14 amino acids. The CDR3 protein is CASSSQGANSPLHF. The CDR3 region has the DNA TGTGCCAGCAGTTCACAGGGGGCGAATTCACCCCTCCACTTT.

V and J are TRBV5-1 and TRBJ1-3, with 8 bases identical to TRBD1. The junction had 10 bases not matched to a gene; V was cut back by 4 bases and J by 4 bases. CDR3 length: 16 amino acids. In germline, CDR1 is SGHRS, CDR2 YFSETQ. CDR3 region: CASSLTPTGAGNTIYF. The CDR3 DNA reads as TGCGCCAGCAGCCTCACCCCGACAGGGGCGGGAAACACCATATATTTT. Full variable domain (outside the CDR3, taken from reference TRBV5-1 and TRBJ1-3): KAGVTQTPRYLIKTRGQQVTLSCSPISGHRSVSWYQQTPGQGLQFLFEYFSETQRNKGNFPGRFSGRQFSNSRSEMNVSTLELGDSALYLCASSLTPTGAGNTIYFGEGSWLTVV.

V gene TRBV6-1 combines with J gene TRBJ1-1; no reliable D call. Germline V CDR1 and CDR2: MNHNS, SASEGT. The CDR3 is 14 amino acids. V lost 7 bases and J 1 base, leaving 13 bases between the germline ends. CDR3 sequence: CASIAARTNTEAFF. As DNA, the CDR3 is TGTGCCAGCATAGCCGCAAGGACGAACACTGAAGCTTTCTTT.

The CDR3 sequence is CAWSGPSPSYNEQFF. Written as DNA, the CDR3 is TGTGCCTGGAGTGGGCCCTCGCCCTCCTACAATGAGCAGTTCTTC. The rearrangement uses TRBV30 and TRBJ2-1; D is unclear. The germline V and J ends were trimmed by 1 base and 0 bases, with 10 bases remaining between them. The V gene's germline CDR1 is GTSNPN and CDR2 SVGIG (reference sequence). The CDR3 is 15 residues long.

This chain uses TRBV27 with TRBJ1-1; 7 positions match TRBD1. Trimming at V came to 4 bases and at J to 5 bases, leaving 10 bases not matched to a gene. The CDR3 contains 15 residues. CDR1 MNHEY and CDR2 SMNVEV come from the germline V gene (reference sequence). The DNA for the CDR3 is TGTGCCAGCAGTTCCGAACGGACAGGACCTACTGAAGCTTTCTTT. Encoded protein: CASSSERTGPTEAFF.

The rearrangement links TRBV6-4 to TRBJ1-5; 12 bases are a match to TRBD1. CDR3 size: 16 residues. Germline V gene data show CDR1 as MRHNA and CDR2 as SNTAGT. J gave up 5 bases and V 2 bases, and 4 bases lay outside the gene matches. The CDR3 is CASSDRGQGAYQPQHF. The CDR3 coding sequence is TGTGCCAGCAGTGACCGGGGACAGGGGGCGTATCAGCCCCAGCATTTT.

The chain recombines TRBV4-3 with TRBJ1-6; D uncertain. The CDR3 totals 13 residues. The V end lost 2 bases, the J end lost 8 bases, and 7 bases lay between the germline ends. Looked up from germline, CDR1 is LGHNA and CDR2 is YSLEER. Here the CDR3 DNA reads TGCGCCAGCAGCCAAAACAGCGATTCACCCCTCCACTTT. Its translation: CASSQNSDSPLHF.

This clone has only one observation. The CDR3 reads CASSSPPRTDWSSYNSPLHF. The CDR3 bases are TGTGCCAGCAGCTCCCCTCCCCGGACAGATTGGAGCTCCTATAATTCACCCCTCCACTTT. The chain couples TRBV5-8 to TRBJ1-6; tentatively, D is TRBD1 (6 bases). Looked up from germline, CDR1 is SGHTS and CDR2 is YDEGEE. The V end lost 3 bases, the J end lost 0 bases, and 22 bases lay between the germline ends. The CDR3 is made up of 20 amino acids.

This clone was recorded a few times. This chain uses TRBV12-2 with TRBJ1-4; the D call in the table, TRBD1, was not verified against the DNA. TRBV12-2 is given as a pseudogene. The CDR3 extends over 12 amino acids. As DNA, the CDR3 is TGTGCAAGTCGCCCCGACACTGAAAAACTGTTTTTT. Translation gives CASRPDTEKLFF.

DNA of the CDR3: TGTGCCAGCAGTGATTTATTAAGGGGGCTGGAGACCCAGTACTTC. This translates into CASSDLLRGLETQYF. This chain links TRBV2 with TRBJ2-5, with TRBD1 matching 7 bases. From germline, CDR1 is SNHLY and CDR2 FYNNEI. CDR3 size: 15 residues. J lost 5 bases, V lost 3 bases, and 9 bases had no gene match.